This T cell receptor beta chain emerged from a study of CD8 T cells in ankylosing spondylitis. Broader study findings: Ankylosing spondylitis blood seemed to carry a telltale TCR beta motif made of under ten highly homologous variants. Clones linked with disease were CD8+ and fairly uncommon in the peripheral blood.

TCRdb reprocessed the 5' RACE reads via MiXCR and lists one record per CDR3 protein. Among 700,000 to 850,000 distinct CDR3 sequences listed, 12% were seen once. Germline CDR1 is SEHNR and CDR2 is FQNEAQ (reference sequence). The CDR3 consists of 13 residues. The trim removed 1 base at V and 9 bases at J, leaving 2 bases unmatched. As to this clonotype: Its specificity is not known.

The V gene is TRBV7-9, the J gene TRBJ2-1, with TRBD1 matching 8 bases. The sample comprised blood, either unsorted or a sorted T cell fraction (not recorded which). The origin of this receptor is a male donor with ankylosing spondylitis. CDR3 residues: CASSLVGQGEQFF. The CDR3 DNA reads TGTGCCAGCAGCTTAGTAGGACAGGGTGAGCAGTTCTTC.